These T cell receptor beta chains were read from a single sample in a study of blood T cell repertoires in COVID-19. Produced via immunoSEQ multiplex PCR; TCRdb's table is partial and in-frame only. The sample has fewer than 90,000 clones; 86% are singletons. The material sequenced was peripheral blood. These TCRs come from a man in his fifties or sixties with active or convalescent COVID-19. Both conserved end residues are part of each CDR3. The D gene is left open where the match is weak. Clone size is stated in some rows and not others, as once, few, many or a class when expanded.

DNA	CDR3	D	J	size	V
TGTGCCAGCAGCTTTCCGACAGGGGGCAAGGAGCAGTACTTC	CASSFPTGGKEQYF	TRBD1	TRBJ2-7	.	TRBV7-2
TGTGCCAGCAGCCAGCTAGCGGGCCTCTCCTCTGGGGCCAACGTCCTGACTTTC	CASSQLAGLSSGANVLTF	TRBD2	TRBJ2-6	few	TRBV14
TGTGCCAGTAGTTCCCCGACTAGCGGGAGGAGAGATACGCAGTATTTT	CASSSPTSGRRDTQYF	TRBD2	TRBJ2-3	.	TRBV19
TGTGCCAGCAGCTCTCTTAGGACAGGGAACACCGGGGAGCTGTTTTTT	CASSSLRTGNTGELFF	TRBD1	TRBJ2-2	.	TRBV7-8
TGTGCCAGCAGCTTAGTTGCGGGGGCCACCTACGAGCAGTACTTC	CASSLVAGATYEQYF	.	TRBJ2-7	.	TRBV7-2
TGTGCCAGCAGCTTCTCGGGGGAAGAGACCCAGTACTTC	CASSFSGEETQYF	.	TRBJ2-5	.	TRBV5-4
TGTGCCAGCCGCGACTTAGAGACCCAGTACTTC	CASRDLETQYF	.	TRBJ2-5	.	TRBV27
TGTGCCAGCTCCCGAGGGGGTCAGCCCCAGCATTTT	CASSRGGQPQHF	.	TRBJ1-5	.	TRBV19
TGCGCCAGCAGCCAGGACAGGGGAGGGACTGAAGCTTTCTTT	CASSQDRGGTEAFF	TRBD1	TRBJ1-1	.	TRBV5-1
TGTGCCAGCAGATTGACTAGCGGTACTAGCACAGATACGCAGTATTTT	CASRLTSGTSTDTQYF	TRBD2	TRBJ2-3	.	TRBV2
TGTGCCAGCAGTTTCGGACTAGCGAACAACTTAGCCAAAAACATTCAGTACTTC	CASSFGLANNLAKNIQYF	TRBD2	TRBJ2-4	.	TRBV28
TGTGCCAGCAGCTTGGACGGTACGGGCAATCAGCCCCAGCATTTT	CASSLDGTGNQPQHF	.	TRBJ1-5	.	TRBV5-6
TGCGCCAGCAGCTTGGTACGTTATATGGGACAGGGGGCTGTAAGCTCCTACAATGAGCAGTTCTTC	CASSLVRYMGQGAVSSYNEQFF	TRBD1	TRBJ2-1	.	TRBV5-1
TGTGCCAGCAGCCCATGGGACAGGGCCATCTCTGGAAACACCATATATTTT	CASSPWDRAISGNTIYF	TRBD1	TRBJ1-3	.	TRBV7-9
TGTGCCAGCAGCTTAGCGTTGGGGGCAGGGGAAATCTACGAGCAGTACTTC	CASSLALGAGEIYEQYF	.	TRBJ2-7	few	TRBV7-8
TGTGCCAGCAGTTCCCTCTCTGGGGCCAACGTCCTGACTTTC	CASSSLSGANVLTF	.	TRBJ2-6	.	TRBV27
TGTGCCAGCAGTTACACAGGCACCAACACCGGGGAGCTGTTTTTT	CASSYTGTNTGELFF	.	TRBJ2-2	.	TRBV6-5
TGTGCCAGCAGTTTGGGCCAAGTCCCTGGGGCCAACGTCCTGACTTTC	CASSLGQVPGANVLTF	.	TRBJ2-6	.	TRBV27
TGTGCCAGCAGCGTGAGGACTAGCGGGGGGGCTGAGCAGTTCTTC	CASSVRTSGGAEQFF	TRBD2	TRBJ2-1	once	TRBV9
TGTGCCAGCACCCGCCAGGCAGAGACCCAGTACTTC	CASTRQAETQYF	.	TRBJ2-5	.	TRBV2
TGTGCCAGCAGCGTAGGAGGAGGGGCAGATACGCAGTATTTT	CASSVGGGADTQYF	.	TRBJ2-3	.	TRBV9
TGTGCCAGCAGCCCTCAGTCAGATACGCAGTATTTT	CASSPQSDTQYF	.	TRBJ2-3	.	TRBV9
TGTGCCAGCAGCTTCGTGGAGGCGGGCGAGACCCAGTACTTC	CASSFVEAGETQYF	.	TRBJ2-5	.	TRBV7-9
TGTGCCAGCAGCTTATCGGACCAGGGGGATAATTCACCCCTCCACTTT	CASSLSDQGDNSPLHF	TRBD1	TRBJ1-6	.	TRBV5-8
TGCGCCAGCAGCGCCGGGGCTCCCTTTAGCGGACGCTCCTACAATGAGCAGTTCTTC	CASSAGAPFSGRSYNEQFF	.	TRBJ2-1	.	TRBV5-1
TGTGCCAGCAGCCAGGGGAGGGGTGGCAATCAGCCCCAGCATTTT	CASSQGRGGNQPQHF	.	TRBJ1-5	.	TRBV3-1/TRBV3-2
TGTGCCAGCTCACCGGGACAGGGCCGCACAGATACGCAGTATTTT	CASSPGQGRTDTQYF	TRBD1	TRBJ2-3	.	TRBV18
TGTGCCAGCAGCTTAACAGGGGCTACACGTGGTGAAGCTTTCTTT	CASSLTGATRGEAFF	TRBD1	TRBJ1-1	once	TRBV11-2
TGCGCCAGCAGTGAGTCCTACGGTGTAATGAATGGCTACACCTTC	CASSESYGVMNGYTF	.	TRBJ1-2	.	TRBV10-1
TGTGCTAGTGCCCCCGGGTTATCTGGGAATCAGCCCCAGCATTTT	CASAPGLSGNQPQHF	.	TRBJ1-5	once	TRBV12-5
TGTGCCACCAGTGTGGGAGGAGCTTTCAGCAATCAGCCCCAGCATTTT	CATSVGGAFSNQPQHF	.	TRBJ1-5	few	TRBV24-1
TGTGCCAGCTCACCGCCGGGGGAGGAGACCCAGTACTTC	CASSPPGEETQYF	.	TRBJ2-5	.	TRBV18
TGCGCCAGCAGTGACCGGGACTATAGCAATCAGCCCCAGCATTTT	CASSDRDYSNQPQHF	.	TRBJ1-5	once	TRBV10-2
TGCGCCAGCAGCAAGACAGGGGGCATTGATACAGATACGCAGTATTTT	CASSKTGGIDTDTQYF	TRBD1	TRBJ2-3	.	TRBV5-1
TGCGCCAGCAGCTTGGAGGGGGCCGGCACAGATACGCAGTATTTT	CASSLEGAGTDTQYF	TRBD1	TRBJ2-3	.	TRBV5-1